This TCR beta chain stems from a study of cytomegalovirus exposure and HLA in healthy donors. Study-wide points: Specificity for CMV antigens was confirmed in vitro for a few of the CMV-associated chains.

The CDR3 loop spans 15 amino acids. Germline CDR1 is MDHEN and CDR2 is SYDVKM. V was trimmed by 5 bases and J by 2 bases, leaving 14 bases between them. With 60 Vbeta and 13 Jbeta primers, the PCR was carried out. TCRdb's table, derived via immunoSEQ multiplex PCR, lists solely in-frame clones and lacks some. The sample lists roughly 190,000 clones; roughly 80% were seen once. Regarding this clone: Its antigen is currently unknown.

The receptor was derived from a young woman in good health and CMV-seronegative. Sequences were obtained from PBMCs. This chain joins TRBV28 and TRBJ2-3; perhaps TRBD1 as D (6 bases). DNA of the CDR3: TGTGCCAGCAGTGGCAGGGGATTAGCCACAGATACGCAGTATTTT. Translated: CASSGRGLATDTQYF. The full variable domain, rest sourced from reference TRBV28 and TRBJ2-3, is DVKVTQSSRYLVKRTGEKVFLECVQDMDHENMFWYRQDPGLGLRLIYFSYDVKMKEKGDIPEGYSVSREKKERFSLILESASTNQTSMYLCASSGRGLATDTQYFGPGTRLTVL.